The 32 T cell receptor beta chains below were found in one sample sequenced in a study of cytomegalovirus exposure and HLA in healthy donors. A multiplex PCR was run with 60 Vbeta primers and 13 Jbeta primers. The data were produced by immunoSEQ multiplex PCR, yet TCRdb's version contains in-frame clones alone and is incomplete. There are about 190,000 clones in the sample; 75% to 90% occur only once, and about 1.6% lies in the top ten. The specimen sequenced was PBMCs. The receptors derive from a man aged 45-60 years in good health and CMV-seronegative.

In this sample, this clone turned up once. At one boundary the junction diverges from the germline segment, which might be a read error. The chain uses TRBV7-9 and TRBJ2-1, with D perhaps matching TRBD2 (6 bases). This CDR3 comprises 15 residues. CDR1 is SEHNR, CDR2 FQNEAQ, per germline (reference sequence). The CDR3 spells CSSSSHPRGRREQFF. CDR3 coding DNA: TGTTCCAGCAGCTCCCACCCCCGGGGGAGGAGGGAGCAGTTCTTC.

Worth noting for this clone: Germline is not matched at one junction end, which may reflect a read error. The chain joins TRBV7-7 to TRBJ2-2; 8 nucleotides align to TRBD2. This CDR3 comprises 15 residues. Germline CDR1 and CDR2: SSHAT and FNYEAQ (reference sequence). CDR3 nucleotides: TGTGCTAGCAGTCCAACTAGCGGGAACACCGGGGAGCTGTTTTTT. This codes for CASSPTSGNTGELFF.

V usage is TRBV18 and J usage is TRBJ2-7; D is unclear. The CDR3 totals 12 residues. Trimming cost V 6 bases and J 6 bases, with 12 bases left between them. Germline V gives CDR1 KGHSH, CDR2 LQKENI. Here the CDR3 DNA reads TGTGCCAGCTCCGAGACACGAACCGAGCAGTACTTC. Its protein is CASSETRTEQYF. Based on the CDR3 plus reference TRBV18 and TRBJ2-7, the full variable domain is NAGVMQNPRHLVRRRGQEARLRCSPMKGHSHVYWYRQLPEEGLKFMVYLQKENIIDESGMPKERFSAEFPKEGPSILRIQQVVRGDSAAYFCASSETRTEQYFGPGTRLTVT.

This clone was found once. This CDR3 reads CASRVAASNEQYF. The CDR3 bases are TGTGCCAGCCGAGTAGCGGCATCTAACGAGCAGTACTTC. This chain joins TRBV7-9 and TRBJ2-7; maybe TRBD2 (6 bases). V lost 8 bases and J lost 5, with 16 bases in between. The germline gives CDR1 SEHNR, CDR2 FQNEAQ (reference sequence). The CDR3 covers 13 residues. The full variable domain, rest sourced from reference TRBV7-9 and TRBJ2-7, is DTGVSQNPRHKITKRGQNVTFRCDPISEHNRLYWYRQTLGQGPEFLTYFQNEAQLEKSRLLSDRFSAERPKGSFSTLEIQRTEQGDSAMYLCASRVAASNEQYFGPGTRLTVT.

This rearrangement joins TRBV6-5 to TRBJ2-1; the D gene is possibly TRBD2 (5 bases). Germline CDR1 is MNHEY and CDR2 is SVGAGI. V was shortened by 10 bases and J by 5 bases, with 18 bases between the two germline ends. The CDR3 extends over 14 amino acids. In DNA, the CDR3 is TGTGCCACCCTATCGGGGAGCTTCCACAATGAGCAGTTCTTC. Translation: CATLSGSFHNEQFF.

CDR3 nucleotide sequence: TGCGCCAGCAGCCAGGGGGCCGGTGGCTACACCTTC. This codes for CASSQGAGGYTF. The rearrangement joins TRBV4-3 to TRBJ1-2; tentative D call: TRBD1 (6 bases). The CDR3 is made up of 12 amino acids. The ends were cut back, 3 bases at V and 7 bases at J, with 9 bases in the middle. The germline V gene encodes CDR1 LGHNA and CDR2 YSLEER.

The chain joins TRBV19 to TRBJ2-1, with D perhaps TRBD1 (5 bases). Germline loops: CDR1 LNHDA, CDR2 SQIVND (reference sequence). The length of the CDR3 is 12 residues. The V end was cut by 4 bases, the J end by 8 bases, with 9 bases between. The CDR3 DNA sequence: TGTGCCAGTAGTACCAGGGTTGATGAGCAGTTCTTC. Translating gives CASSTRVDEQFF.

The chain links TRBV5-4 to TRBJ1-4, with D possibly matching TRBD1 (6 bases). Looked up from germline, CDR1 is SGHNT and CDR2 is YYREEE (reference sequence). The CDR3 has 14 amino acids. Trimming took 0 bases from V and 8 from J, leaving 11 bases between them. CDR3 region: CASSLDREREKLFF. The DNA for the CDR3 is TGTGCCAGCAGCTTGGACAGGGAGAGGGAAAAACTGTTTTTT.

This chain joins TRBV30 and TRBJ2-3, with a possible D match to TRBD2 (5 bases). V was pared by 1 base and J by 5 bases, with 28 bases between. Germline values: CDR1 GTSNPN, CDR2 SVGIG (reference sequence). The CDR3 extends over 19 amino acids. The DNA for the CDR3 is TGTGCCTGGAGTGCCCCCGCTAAGGAGGTTCTCGCGGTCAGAGATACGCAGTATTTT. Its protein product is CAWSAPAKEVLAVRDTQYF.

The CDR3 is CASAGDRPDTQYF. The CDR3 nucleotides read TGTGCCTCCGCGGGGGATCGTCCAGATACGCAGTATTTT. V is TRBV7-2 and J is TRBJ2-3; 7 nucleotides align to TRBD2. CDR1 and CDR2 from the germline V gene are SGHTA and FQGNSA. This CDR3 contains 13 residues. Unmatched junction bases numbered 9, after V lost 11 bases and J lost 4 bases.

A single count supports this clone. This rearrangement joins TRBV6-5 to TRBJ2-7; maybe TRBD1 (5 bases). With 4 bases removed from V and 2 bases from J, the gap between germline ends came to 12 bases. The CDR3 length is 14 residues. Per germline, CDR1 MNHEY and CDR2 SVGAGI. CDR3 amino acids: CASSLVGQAYEQYF. As DNA, the CDR3 is TGTGCCAGCAGTTTAGTAGGACAAGCCTACGAGCAGTACTTC.

This clone was seen a handful of times. The CDR3 nucleotides read TGTGCCAGCAGCGTTAGGACAGGGAACACTGAAGCTTTCTTT. Protein: CASSVRTGNTEAFF. The chain is built from TRBV11-2 and TRBJ1-1; 7 bases line up with TRBD1. V shed 5 bases, J shed 1 base, and the junction held 4 bases outside the gene matches. Germline V lookup: CDR1 SGHAT, CDR2 FQNNGV. This CDR3 region has 14 residues.

This chain uses TRBV11-1 with TRBJ2-7; D not certain. The V end was cut by 3 bases, the J end by 6 bases, with 12 bases between. This CDR3 spans 13 amino acids. Germline V gene lookup returns CDR1 SGHAT and CDR2 FQDESV (reference sequence). The CDR3 spells CASSFYKSGEQYF. The CDR3 bases are TGTGCCAGCAGCTTTTACAAATCTGGCGAGCAGTACTTC.

The CDR3 sequence is CASSPTGSTEAFF. Here the CDR3 DNA reads TGTGCCAGCAGTCCAACAGGGAGCACTGAAGCTTTCTTT. The J gene is TRBJ1-1, the V gene TRBV27, with D maybe TRBD1 (6 bases). Per the germline V gene, CDR1 is MNHEY and CDR2 is SMNVEV (reference sequence). The CDR3 spans 13 residues. The V gene lost 5 bases and the J gene lost 4 bases, with 11 bases spanning the gap.

This rearrangement joins TRBV9 to TRBJ1-2, with TRBD1 matching over 8 bases. V gave up 6 bases and J gave up 6 bases; unmatched junction bases: 10. CDR1 is SGDLS, CDR2 YYNGEE, per germline. This CDR3 has 14 residues. The chain's CDR3 is CASTQFQGADGYTF. The CDR3 DNA sequence: TGTGCCAGCACCCAATTTCAGGGGGCGGATGGCTACACCTTC.

Only one count was recorded for this clone. The DNA is left out, because the CDR3 cannot be placed on it with certainty; the CDR3 is given as TCRdb lists it. The rearrangement joins TRBV29-1 to TRBJ1-2; the D call in the table, TRBD1, was not verified against the DNA. The CDR3 adds up to 13 amino acids, both ends counted. Germline V CDR1 and CDR2: SQVTM, ANQGSEA. The CDR3 sequence is CSVAWGTGAGDTF.

The rearrangement joins TRBV5-1 to TRBJ2-2, with 15 bases fitting TRBD2. With 4 bases clipped from V and 3 bases from J, the junction kept 7 bases outside the gene matches. The CDR3 has 18 residues. CDR1 is SGHRS and CDR2 is YFSETQ in the germline V gene. The CDR3 DNA follows: TGCGCCAGCAGCCCGGGACTAGCGGGGGGCCGGTACACCGGGGAGCTGTTTTTT. Protein: CASSPGLAGGRYTGELFF.

The chain carries TRBV30 and TRBJ1-3; D is ambiguous. Trimming took off 0 bases at V and 0 bases at J, with 12 bases between the two ends. Germline V lookup: CDR1 GTSNPN, CDR2 SVGIG (reference sequence). This CDR3 is built from 16 residues. The CDR3 bases are TGTGCCTGGAGTGTACAGAGGGAGCGCTCTGGAAACACCATATATTTT. It codes for CAWSVQRERSGNTIYF.

The sample holds one count of this clone. The chain combines TRBV5-5 with TRBJ2-3; D not resolved. Trimming left V 2 bases short and J 1 base short, with 5 bases between. Germline V CDR1 and CDR2: SGHKS, YYEKEE (reference sequence). The CDR3 sequence is 13 residues long. DNA for the CDR3: TGTGCCAGCAGCTTTCCAGGCACAGATACGCAGTATTTT. It is translated as CASSFPGTDTQYF. The entire variable domain, with the rest obtained from reference TRBV5-5 and TRBJ2-3, is as follows: DAGVTQSPTHLIKTRGQQVTLRCSPISGHKSVSWYQQVLGQGPQFIFQYYEKEERGRGNFPDRFSARQFPNYSSELNVNALLLGDSALYLCASSFPGTDTQYFGPGTRLTVL.

The chain is built from TRBV9 and TRBJ2-2; 7 nucleotides agree with TRBD1. The length of the CDR3 is 16 residues. V shed 0 bases, J shed 1 base, and the junction held 3 bases outside the gene matches. CDR1 SGDLS and CDR2 YYNGEE come from the germline V gene. CDR3 region: CASSVAGGENTGELFF. The CDR3 nucleotides are TGTGCCAGCAGCGTAGCAGGGGGAGAGAACACCGGGGAGCTGTTTTTT.

This clone was picked up a small number of times. The rearrangement links TRBV18 to TRBJ1-1; tentatively, D is TRBD1 (6 bases). The CDR3 is 13 amino acids. Germline lookup yields CDR1 KGHSH and CDR2 LQKENI. The V end lost 3 bases, the J end lost 1 base, and 6 bases lay between the germline ends. The DNA of the CDR3 is TGTGCCAGCTCACCGGGACAGAACACTGAAGCTTTCTTT. Residues: CASSPGQNTEAFF.

The chain recombines TRBV4-1 with TRBJ2-1; the match to TRBD2 covers 9 bases. Germline V gives CDR1 MGHRA, CDR2 YSYEKL. The CDR3 sequence is 16 residues long. Trimming took 6 bases from V and 4 from J; bases not matched to a gene: 10. The CDR3 DNA is TGCGCCAGCAGGGCCATAGCGGGGGCCTTTTACAATGAGCAGTTCTTC. This translates into CASRAIAGAFYNEQFF.

J is TRBJ2-5 and V is TRBV7-2; tentative D call: TRBD1 (6 bases). In germline, CDR1 is SGHTA, CDR2 FQGNSA. Trimming took off 5 bases at V and 1 base at J, with 11 bases between the two ends. The CDR3 totals 14 residues. CDR3: CASSKQGTQETQYF. The CDR3 DNA sequence: TGTGCCAGCAGCAAACAGGGTACCCAAGAGACCCAGTACTTC.

A remark on this clone: One junction end disagrees with the germline gene, perhaps due to a read error. The chain joins TRBV15 to TRBJ1-2, with D possibly being TRBD1 (5 bases). In germline, CDR1 is LNHNV, CDR2 YYDKDF (reference sequence). The CDR3 consists of 13 residues. The CDR3, as DNA: TGTGCCGCCAGCACTTATGACAGTCTCGGCTACACCTTC. Its translation: CAASTYDSLGYTF.

V usage is TRBV5-1 and J usage is TRBJ2-7, with D perhaps matching TRBD2 (6 bases). From germline, CDR1 is SGHRS and CDR2 YFSETQ. V was pared by 0 bases and J by 7 bases, with 17 bases between. This CDR3 comprises 15 residues. CDR3 bases: TGCGCCAGCAGCTTGGTCTCGGCCACCGGAGGGGAGCAGTACTTC. Protein: CASSLVSATGGEQYF. The complete variable domain, with remaining parts taken from reference TRBV5-1 and TRBJ2-7, reads KAGVTQTPRYLIKTRGQQVTLSCSPISGHRSVSWYQQTPGQGLQFLFEYFSETQRNKGNFPGRFSGRQFSNSRSEMNVSTLELGDSALYLCASSLVSATGGEQYFGPGTRLTVT.

CDR3 loop: CASSSSGGADTQYF. Written as DNA, the CDR3 is TGTGCCAGCAGTTCTAGCGGGGGCGCAGATACGCAGTATTTT. The chain couples TRBV27 to TRBJ2-3, with TRBD2 identical over 10 bases. J lost 4 bases, V lost 4 bases, and 2 bases had no gene match. Germline CDR1 and CDR2: MNHEY and SMNVEV (reference sequence). The CDR3 is 14 residues long.

This clone was detected only a few times. This rearrangement joins TRBV28 to TRBJ1-1; TRBD1 might be the D (5 bases). This CDR3 region has 15 residues. The V end lost 5 bases, the J end lost 4 bases, and 17 bases lay between the germline ends. Germline CDR1 MDHEN, CDR2 SYDVKM. The CDR3 sequence is CASSPRVPGRTEAFF. The CDR3 DNA is TGTGCCAGCAGTCCCCGCGTTCCAGGGCGCACTGAAGCTTTCTTT.

J is TRBJ2-7 and V is TRBV4-1; 7 bases map to TRBD1. J lost 4 bases, V lost 2 bases, and 8 bases had no gene match. The CDR3 runs to 15 residues. Looked up from germline, CDR1 is MGHRA and CDR2 is YSYEKL. The CDR3 spells CASSQSQGQRYEQYF. The DNA of the CDR3 is TGCGCCAGCAGCCAAAGTCAGGGACAGCGTTACGAGCAGTACTTC.

The chain is built from TRBV11-3 and TRBJ2-7; D may be TRBD1 (6 bases). The CDR3 consists of 13 residues. V was cut by 5 bases and J by 5 bases, with 13 bases left in between. Germline V gene data show CDR1 as SGHNT and CDR2 as YENEEA. The CDR3 bases are TGTGCCAGCAGCCGAGGGGGTTACCACGAGCAGTACTTC. Amino acids: CASSRGGYHEQYF. Full variable domain (outside the CDR3, taken from reference TRBV11-3 and TRBJ2-7): EAGVVQSPRYKIIEKKQPVAFWCNPISGHNTLYWYLQNLGQGPELLIRYENEEAVDDSQLPKDRFSAERLKGVDSTLKIQPAELGDSAVYLCASSRGGYHEQYFGPGTRLTVT.

CDR3 protein: CAIQTLAKNIQYF. The CDR3 DNA sequence: TGTGCCATCCAGACATTAGCCAAAAACATTCAGTACTTC. J is TRBJ2-4 and V is TRBV21-1; TRBD1 reflects the table's D call only, with no check against the DNA. TRBV21-1 is annotated as a pseudogene. This CDR3 is 13 amino acids long.

The V gene is TRBV5-1, the J gene TRBJ2-5; TRBD2 matches 7 bases. J gave up 4 bases and V 0 bases, and 3 bases lay outside the gene matches. Germline V gives CDR1 SGHRS, CDR2 YFSETQ. This CDR3 has 14 residues. CDR3 coding DNA: TGCGCCAGCAGCTTGGGCCCGGGGGGAGAGACCCAGTACTTC. Its translation: CASSLGPGGETQYF. Drawing the rest from reference TRBV5-1 and TRBJ2-5, the complete variable domain is KAGVTQTPRYLIKTRGQQVTLSCSPISGHRSVSWYQQTPGQGLQFLFEYFSETQRNKGNFPGRFSGRQFSNSRSEMNVSTLELGDSALYLCASSLGPGGETQYFGPGTRLLVL.

The V and J genes are TRBV5-1 and TRBJ2-1; 14 bases fit TRBD2. Germline CDR1 is SGHRS and CDR2 is YFSETQ. The CDR3 loop spans 20 amino acids. V lost 4 bases and J lost 2; bases outside the gene matches: 14. In DNA form, the CDR3 reads TGCGCCAGCAGCCCTGGGACTAGCGGGAGTCCCCTCCAGGCCTACAATGAGCAGTTCTTC. Its protein is CASSPGTSGSPLQAYNEQFF.